The T cell receptor (beta chain) described here comes from a study of technical replicates of blood from a few donors. Libraries were prepared by immunoSEQ multiplex PCR; TCRdb keeps only in-frame clonotypes and omits some of them. The sample lists around 100,000 clones; roughly 95% were seen once. The CDR3 length is 17 residues. V lost 5 bases, J lost 1 base, and 19 bases lay in between. Germline assignment: CDR1 SGHVS and CDR2 FNYEAQ. The rearrangement joins TRBV7-6 to TRBJ2-3; perhaps TRBD2 as D (6 bases). The sample consisted of T cells isolated from PBMCs. The source of this sequence is a human donor in good health. CDR3 amino acids: CASSLGTQRARTDTQYF. Here the CDR3 DNA reads TGTGCCAGCAGCCTCGGGACTCAACGGGCCCGCACAGATACGCAGTATTTT.